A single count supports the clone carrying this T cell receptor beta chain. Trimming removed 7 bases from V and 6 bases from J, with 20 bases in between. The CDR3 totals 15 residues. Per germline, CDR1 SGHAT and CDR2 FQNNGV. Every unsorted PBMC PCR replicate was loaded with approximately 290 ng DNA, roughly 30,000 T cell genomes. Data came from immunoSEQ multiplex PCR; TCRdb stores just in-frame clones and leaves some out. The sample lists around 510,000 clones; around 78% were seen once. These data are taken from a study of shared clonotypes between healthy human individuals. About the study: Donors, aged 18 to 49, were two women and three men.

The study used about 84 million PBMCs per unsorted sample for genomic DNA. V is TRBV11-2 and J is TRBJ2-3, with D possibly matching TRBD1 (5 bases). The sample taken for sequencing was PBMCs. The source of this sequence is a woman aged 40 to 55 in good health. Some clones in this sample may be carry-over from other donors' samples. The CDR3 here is CASNSQEYFVDTQYF. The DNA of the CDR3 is TGTGCCAGCAACTCACAGGAGTACTTCGTGGATACGCAGTATTTT.